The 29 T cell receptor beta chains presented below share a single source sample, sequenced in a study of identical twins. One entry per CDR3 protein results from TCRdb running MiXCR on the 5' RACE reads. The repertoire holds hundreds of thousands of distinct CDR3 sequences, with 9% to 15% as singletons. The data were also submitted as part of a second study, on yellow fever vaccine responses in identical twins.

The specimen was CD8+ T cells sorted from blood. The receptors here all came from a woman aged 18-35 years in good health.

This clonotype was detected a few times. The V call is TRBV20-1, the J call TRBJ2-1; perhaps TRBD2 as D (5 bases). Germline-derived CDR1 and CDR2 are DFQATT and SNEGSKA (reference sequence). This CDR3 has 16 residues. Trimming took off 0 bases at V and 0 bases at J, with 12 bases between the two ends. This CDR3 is CSARDRAESSYNEQFF. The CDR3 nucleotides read TGCAGTGCTAGAGATAGAGCGGAGAGCTCCTACAATGAGCAGTTCTTC.

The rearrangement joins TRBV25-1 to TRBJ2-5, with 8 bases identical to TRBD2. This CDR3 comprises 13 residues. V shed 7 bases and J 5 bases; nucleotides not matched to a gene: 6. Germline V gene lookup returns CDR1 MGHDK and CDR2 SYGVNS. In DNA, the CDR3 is TGTGCCAGCACTTCCAGCGGGGGCGAGACCCAGTACTTC. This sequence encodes CASTSSGGETQYF.

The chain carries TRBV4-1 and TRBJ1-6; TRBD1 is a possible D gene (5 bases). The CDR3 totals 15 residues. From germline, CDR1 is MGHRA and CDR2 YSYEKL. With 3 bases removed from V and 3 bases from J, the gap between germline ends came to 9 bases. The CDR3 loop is CASSQRGHYNSPLHF. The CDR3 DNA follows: TGCGCCAGCAGCCAGAGGGGCCACTATAATTCACCCCTCCACTTT.

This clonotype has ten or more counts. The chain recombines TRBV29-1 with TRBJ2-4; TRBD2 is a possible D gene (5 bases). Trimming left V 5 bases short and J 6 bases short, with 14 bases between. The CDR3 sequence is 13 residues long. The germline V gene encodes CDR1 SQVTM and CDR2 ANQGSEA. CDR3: CSVWARDRNIQYF. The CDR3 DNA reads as TGCAGCGTTTGGGCCCGGGATCGAAACATTCAGTACTTC. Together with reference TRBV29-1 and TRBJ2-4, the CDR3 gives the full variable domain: SAVISQKPSRDICQRGTSLTIQCQVDSQVTMMFWYRQQPGQSLTLIATANQGSEATYESGFVIDKFPISRPNLTFSTLTVSNMSPEDSSIYLCSVWARDRNIQYFGAGTRLSVL.

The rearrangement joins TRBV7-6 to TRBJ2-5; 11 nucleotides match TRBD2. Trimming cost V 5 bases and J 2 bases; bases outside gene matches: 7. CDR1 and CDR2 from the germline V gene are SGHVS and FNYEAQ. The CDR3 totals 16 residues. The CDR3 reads CASSIRLAGYQETQYF. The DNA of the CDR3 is TGTGCCAGCAGCATAAGACTAGCGGGGTATCAAGAGACCCAGTACTTC.

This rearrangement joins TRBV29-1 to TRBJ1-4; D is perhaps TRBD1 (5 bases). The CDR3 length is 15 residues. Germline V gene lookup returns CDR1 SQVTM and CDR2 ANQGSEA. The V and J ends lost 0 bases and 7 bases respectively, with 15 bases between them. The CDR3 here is CSVEDRGRAGEKLFF. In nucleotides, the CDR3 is TGCAGCGTTGAAGATCGCGGCAGGGCGGGTGAAAAACTGTTTTTT.

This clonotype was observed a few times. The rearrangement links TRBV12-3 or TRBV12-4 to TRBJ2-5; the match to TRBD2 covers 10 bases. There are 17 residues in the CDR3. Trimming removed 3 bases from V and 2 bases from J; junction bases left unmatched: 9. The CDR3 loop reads CASSFDVGLAVQETQYF. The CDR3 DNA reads TGTGCCAGCAGTTTTGACGTTGGACTAGCGGTACAAGAGACCCAGTACTTC.

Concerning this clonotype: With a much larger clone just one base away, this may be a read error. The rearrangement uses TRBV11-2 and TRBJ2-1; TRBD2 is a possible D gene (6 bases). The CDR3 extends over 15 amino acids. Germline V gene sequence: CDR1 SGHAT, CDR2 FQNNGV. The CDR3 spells CASSHSGSSYNEQIF. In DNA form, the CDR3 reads TGTGCCAGCAGCCATAGCGGTAGCTCCTACAATGAGCAGATCTTC.

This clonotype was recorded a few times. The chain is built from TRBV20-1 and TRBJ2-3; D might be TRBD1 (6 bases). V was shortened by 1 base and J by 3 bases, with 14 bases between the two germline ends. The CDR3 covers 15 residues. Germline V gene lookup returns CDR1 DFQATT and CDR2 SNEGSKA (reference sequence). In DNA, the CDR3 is TGCAGTGCTAGAGGTCCAGGGCAGGGGACAGATACGCAGTATTTT. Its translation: CSARGPGQGTDTQYF.

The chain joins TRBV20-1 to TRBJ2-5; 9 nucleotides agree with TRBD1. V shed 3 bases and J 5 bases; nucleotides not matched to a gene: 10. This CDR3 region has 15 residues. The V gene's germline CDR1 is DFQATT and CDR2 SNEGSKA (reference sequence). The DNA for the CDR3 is TGCAGTGCTAGTAGGGGGACAGGGTTAATGGAGACCCAGTACTTC. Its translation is CSASRGTGLMETQYF.

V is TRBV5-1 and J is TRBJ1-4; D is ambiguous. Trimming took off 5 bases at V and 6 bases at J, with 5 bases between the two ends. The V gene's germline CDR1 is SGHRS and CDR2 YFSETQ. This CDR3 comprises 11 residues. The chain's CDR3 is CASRMDEKLFF. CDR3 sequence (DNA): TGCGCCAGCAGGATGGATGAAAAACTGTTTTTT.

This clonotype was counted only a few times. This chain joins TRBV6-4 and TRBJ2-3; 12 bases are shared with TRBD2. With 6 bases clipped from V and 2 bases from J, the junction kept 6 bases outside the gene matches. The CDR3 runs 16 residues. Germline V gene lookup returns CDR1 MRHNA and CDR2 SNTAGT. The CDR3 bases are TGTGCCAGCAGCCCTAGCGGGGGGGCCTTCACAGATACGCAGTATTTT. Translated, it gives CASSPSGGAFTDTQYF.

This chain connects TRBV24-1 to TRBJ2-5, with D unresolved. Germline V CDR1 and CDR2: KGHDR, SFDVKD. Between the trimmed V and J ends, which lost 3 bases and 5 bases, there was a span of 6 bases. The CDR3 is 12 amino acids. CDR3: CATSDTRETQYF. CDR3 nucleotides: TGTGCCACCAGTGATACGAGGGAGACCCAGTACTTC.

This CDR3 reads CASSPGEGTDTQYF. The CDR3 bases are TGTGCCAGCAGTCCCGGGGAAGGCACAGATACGCAGTATTTT. The genes are TRBV6-1 and TRBJ2-3, with D maybe TRBD2 (5 bases). Germline CDR1 reads MNHNS; CDR2 reads SASEGT. The CDR3 is made up of 14 amino acids. V was clipped by 5 bases and J by 1 base, with 10 bases between them.

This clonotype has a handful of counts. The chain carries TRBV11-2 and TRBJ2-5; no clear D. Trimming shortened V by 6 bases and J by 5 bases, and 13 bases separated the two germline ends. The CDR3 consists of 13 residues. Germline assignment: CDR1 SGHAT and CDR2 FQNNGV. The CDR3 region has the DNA TGTGCCAGCAGTCCGCAGATGGGGGAGACCCAGTACTTC. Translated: CASSPQMGETQYF.

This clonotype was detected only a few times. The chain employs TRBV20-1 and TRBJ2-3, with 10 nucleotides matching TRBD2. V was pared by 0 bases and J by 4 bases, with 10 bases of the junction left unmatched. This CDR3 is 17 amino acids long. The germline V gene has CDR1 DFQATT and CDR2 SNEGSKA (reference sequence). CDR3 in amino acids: CSARDWEAGGRADTQYF. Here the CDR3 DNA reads TGCAGTGCTAGAGACTGGGAAGCGGGGGGGCGCGCAGATACGCAGTATTTT.

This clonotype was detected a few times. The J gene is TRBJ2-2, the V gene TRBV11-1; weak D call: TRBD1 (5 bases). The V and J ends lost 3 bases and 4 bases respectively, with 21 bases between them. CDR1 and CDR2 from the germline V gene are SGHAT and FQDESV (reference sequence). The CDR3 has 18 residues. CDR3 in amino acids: CASSFRQGGSSVTGELFF. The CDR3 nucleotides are TGTGCCAGCAGCTTCCGGCAGGGCGGTTCTAGTGTCACCGGGGAGCTGTTTTTT.

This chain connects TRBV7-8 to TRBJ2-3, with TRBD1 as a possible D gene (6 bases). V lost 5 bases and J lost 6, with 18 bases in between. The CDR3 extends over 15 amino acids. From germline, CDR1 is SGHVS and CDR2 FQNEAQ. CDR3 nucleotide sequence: TGTGCCAGCAGCCTAGGGGGACGTAATATCGATACGCAGTATTTT. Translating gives CASSLGGRNIDTQYF.

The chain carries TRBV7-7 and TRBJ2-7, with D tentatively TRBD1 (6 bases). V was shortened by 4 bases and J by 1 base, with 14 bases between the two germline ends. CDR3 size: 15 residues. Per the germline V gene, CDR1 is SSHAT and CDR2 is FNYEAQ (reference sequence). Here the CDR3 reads CASSSSDRRSYEQYV. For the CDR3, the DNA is TGTGCCAGCAGCTCGAGCGACAGGCGATCCTACGAGCAGTACGTC.

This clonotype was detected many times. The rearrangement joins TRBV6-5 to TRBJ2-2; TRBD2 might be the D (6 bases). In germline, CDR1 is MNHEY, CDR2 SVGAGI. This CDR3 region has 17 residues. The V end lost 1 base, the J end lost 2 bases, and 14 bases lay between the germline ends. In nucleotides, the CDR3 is TGTGCCAGCAGTTACTGGCAGGGACTCATTAACACCGGGGAGCTGTTTTTT. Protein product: CASSYWQGLINTGELFF.

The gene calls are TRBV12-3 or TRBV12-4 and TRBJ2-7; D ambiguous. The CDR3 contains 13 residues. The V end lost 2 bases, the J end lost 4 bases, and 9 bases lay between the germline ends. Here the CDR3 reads CASSLTEGYEQYV. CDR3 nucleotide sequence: TGTGCCAGCAGTTTAACAGAAGGATACGAGCAGTACGTC.

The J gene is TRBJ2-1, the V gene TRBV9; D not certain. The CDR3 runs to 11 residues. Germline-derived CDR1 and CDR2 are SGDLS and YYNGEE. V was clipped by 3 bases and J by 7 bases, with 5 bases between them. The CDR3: CASSALNEQFF. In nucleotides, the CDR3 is TGTGCCAGCAGCGCGTTGAATGAGCAGTTCTTC.

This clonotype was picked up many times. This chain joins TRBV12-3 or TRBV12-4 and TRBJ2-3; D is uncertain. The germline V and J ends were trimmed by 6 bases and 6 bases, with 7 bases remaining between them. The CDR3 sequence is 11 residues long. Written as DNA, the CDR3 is TGTGCCAGCAGCGCCGAGGATACGCAGTATTTT. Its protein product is CASSAEDTQYF.

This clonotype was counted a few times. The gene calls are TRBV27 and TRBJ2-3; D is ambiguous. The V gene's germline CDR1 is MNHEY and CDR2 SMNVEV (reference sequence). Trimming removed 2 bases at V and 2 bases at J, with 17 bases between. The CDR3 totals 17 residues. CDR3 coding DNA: TGTGCCAGCAGTTTAGTATTCGGACCCCAAACCACAGATACGCAGTATTTT. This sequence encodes CASSLVFGPQTTDTQYF.

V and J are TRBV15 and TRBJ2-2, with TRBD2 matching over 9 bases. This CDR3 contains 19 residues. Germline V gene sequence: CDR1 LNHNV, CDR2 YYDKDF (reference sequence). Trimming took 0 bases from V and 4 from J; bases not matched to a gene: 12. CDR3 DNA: TGTGCCACCAGCAGAGATAGAGAGCGGGGGGCCCCGGGCACCGGGGAGCTGTTTTTT. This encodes CATSRDRERGAPGTGELFF.

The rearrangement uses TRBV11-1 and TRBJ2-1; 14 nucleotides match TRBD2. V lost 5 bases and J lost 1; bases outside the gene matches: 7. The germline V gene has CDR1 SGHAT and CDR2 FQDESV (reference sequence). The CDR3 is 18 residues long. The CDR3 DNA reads TGTGCCAGCAGCGGACTAGCGGGAGGATTGGGTTCCTACAATGAGCAGTTCTTC. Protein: CASSGLAGGLGSYNEQFF.

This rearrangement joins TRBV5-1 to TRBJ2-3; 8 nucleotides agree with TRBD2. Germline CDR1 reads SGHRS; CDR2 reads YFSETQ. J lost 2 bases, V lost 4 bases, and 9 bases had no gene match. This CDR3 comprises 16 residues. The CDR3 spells CASSHNLAGPTDTQYF. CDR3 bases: TGCGCCAGCAGCCACAACTTAGCGGGACCCACAGATACGCAGTATTTT. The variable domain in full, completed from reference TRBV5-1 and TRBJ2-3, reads KAGVTQTPRYLIKTRGQQVTLSCSPISGHRSVSWYQQTPGQGLQFLFEYFSETQRNKGNFPGRFSGRQFSNSRSEMNVSTLELGDSALYLCASSHNLAGPTDTQYFGPGTRLTVL.

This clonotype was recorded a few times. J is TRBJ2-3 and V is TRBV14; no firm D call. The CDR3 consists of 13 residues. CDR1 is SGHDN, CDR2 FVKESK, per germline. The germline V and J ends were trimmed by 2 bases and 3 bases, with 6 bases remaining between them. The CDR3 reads CASSQLETDTQYF. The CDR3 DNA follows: TGTGCCAGCAGCCAACTAGAGACAGATACGCAGTATTTT.

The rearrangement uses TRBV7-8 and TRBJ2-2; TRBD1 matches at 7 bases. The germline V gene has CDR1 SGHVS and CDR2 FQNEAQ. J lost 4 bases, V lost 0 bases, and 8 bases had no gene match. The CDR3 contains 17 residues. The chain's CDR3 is CASSLARAGGGTGELFF. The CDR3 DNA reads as TGTGCCAGCAGCTTAGCGCGCGCAGGGGGTGGCACCGGGGAGCTGTTTTTT.